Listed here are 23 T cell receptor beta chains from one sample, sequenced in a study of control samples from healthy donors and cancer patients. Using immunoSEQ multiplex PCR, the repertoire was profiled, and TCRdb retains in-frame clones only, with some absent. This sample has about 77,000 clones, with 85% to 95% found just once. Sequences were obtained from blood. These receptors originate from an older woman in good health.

CDR3: CASSEGTGYGYTF. In DNA form, the CDR3 reads TGTGCCAGCAGTGAAGGGACAGGATATGGCTACACCTTC. V usage is TRBV2 and J usage is TRBJ1-2, with 7 bases matching TRBD1. This CDR3 spans 13 amino acids. V was pared by 1 base and J by 5 bases, with 1 base of the junction left unmatched. In germline, CDR1 is SNHLY, CDR2 FYNNEI.

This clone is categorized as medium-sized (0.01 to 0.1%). The CDR3 reads CASSYSPGTNTEAFF. DNA of the CDR3: TGTGCCAGCAGTTACTCACCGGGAACGAACACTGAAGCTTTCTTT. V is TRBV6-6 and J is TRBJ1-1; D remains ambiguous. The CDR3 loop spans 15 amino acids. The V gene lost 0 bases and the J gene lost 1 base, with 9 bases spanning the gap. Germline V gene sequence: CDR1 MNHNY, CDR2 SVGAGI (reference sequence).

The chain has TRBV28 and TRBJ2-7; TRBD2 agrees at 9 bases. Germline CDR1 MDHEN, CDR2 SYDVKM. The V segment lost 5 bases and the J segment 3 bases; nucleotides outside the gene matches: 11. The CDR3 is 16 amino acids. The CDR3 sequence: CASSTPASGNHYEQYF. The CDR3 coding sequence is TGTGCCAGCAGTACCCCGGCTAGCGGGAACCACTACGAGCAGTACTTC.

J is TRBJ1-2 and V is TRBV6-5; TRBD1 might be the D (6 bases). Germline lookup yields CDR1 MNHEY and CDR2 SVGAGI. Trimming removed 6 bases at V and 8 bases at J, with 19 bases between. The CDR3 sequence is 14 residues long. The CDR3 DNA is TGTGCCAGCAGACCCGGGCTCAGGGGATGGGGCTACACCTTC. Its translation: CASRPGLRGWGYTF.

The chain's CDR3 is CASSALAGGGVYF. The CDR3 coding sequence is TGTGCCAGCAGTGCACTAGCGGGAGGGGGCGTGTATTTT. The genes are TRBV6-4 and TRBJ2-3; TRBD2 aligns across 13 bases. The CDR3 consists of 13 residues. Trimming took 4 bases from V and 14 from J; bases not matched to a gene: 6. Germline V gives CDR1 MRHNA, CDR2 SNTAGT.

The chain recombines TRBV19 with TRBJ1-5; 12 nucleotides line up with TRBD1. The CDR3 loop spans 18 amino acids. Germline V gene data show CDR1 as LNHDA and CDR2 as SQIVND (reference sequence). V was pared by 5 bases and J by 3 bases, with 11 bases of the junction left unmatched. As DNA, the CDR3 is TGTGCCAGTAGTGCCTCCGGGACAGGGGGCGTCGTCAATCAGCCCCAGCATTTT. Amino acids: CASSASGTGGVVNQPQHF.

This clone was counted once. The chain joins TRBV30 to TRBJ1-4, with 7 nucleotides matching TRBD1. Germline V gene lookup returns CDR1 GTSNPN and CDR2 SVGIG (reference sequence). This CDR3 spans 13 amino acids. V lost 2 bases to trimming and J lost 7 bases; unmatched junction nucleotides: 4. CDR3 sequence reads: CAWSLRGPEKLFF. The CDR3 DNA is TGTGCCTGGAGTTTGAGGGGGCCTGAAAAACTGTTTTTT.

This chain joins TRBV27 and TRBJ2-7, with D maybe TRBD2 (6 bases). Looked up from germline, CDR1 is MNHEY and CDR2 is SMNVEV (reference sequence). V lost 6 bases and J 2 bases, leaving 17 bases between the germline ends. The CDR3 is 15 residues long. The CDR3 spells CASSLFSGVAYEQYF. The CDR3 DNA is TGTGCCAGCAGCCTTTTTAGCGGAGTCGCCTACGAGCAGTACTTC.

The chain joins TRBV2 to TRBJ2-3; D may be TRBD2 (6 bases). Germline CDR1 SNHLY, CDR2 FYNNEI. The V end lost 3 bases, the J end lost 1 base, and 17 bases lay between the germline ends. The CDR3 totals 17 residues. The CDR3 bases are TGTGCCAGCAGTGAGGAGTCTAGCGCTTTGGGCACAGATACGCAGTATTTT. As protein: CASSEESSALGTDTQYF.

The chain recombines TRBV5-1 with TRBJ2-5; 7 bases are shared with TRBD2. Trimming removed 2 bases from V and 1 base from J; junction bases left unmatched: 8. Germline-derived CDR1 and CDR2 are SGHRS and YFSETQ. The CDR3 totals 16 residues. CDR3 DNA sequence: TGCGCCAGCAGCTTAGGTAGCGGGCCCTCCCAAGAGACCCAGTACTTC. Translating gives CASSLGSGPSQETQYF.

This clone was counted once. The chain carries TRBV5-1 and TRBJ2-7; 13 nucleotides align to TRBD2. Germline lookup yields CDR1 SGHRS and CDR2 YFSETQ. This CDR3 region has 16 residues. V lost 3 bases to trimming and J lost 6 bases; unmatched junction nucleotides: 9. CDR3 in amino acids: CASSWPTSGRAAEQYF. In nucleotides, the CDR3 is TGCGCCAGCAGCTGGCCTACTAGCGGGAGGGCCGCCGAGCAGTACTTC.

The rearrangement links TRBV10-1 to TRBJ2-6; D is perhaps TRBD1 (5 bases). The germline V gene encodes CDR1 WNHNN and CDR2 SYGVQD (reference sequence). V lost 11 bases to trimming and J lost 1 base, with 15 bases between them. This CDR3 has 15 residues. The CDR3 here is CAGRTLVSGANVLTF. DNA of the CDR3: TGCGCCGGACGGACATTGGTATCTGGGGCCAACGTCCTGACTTTC.

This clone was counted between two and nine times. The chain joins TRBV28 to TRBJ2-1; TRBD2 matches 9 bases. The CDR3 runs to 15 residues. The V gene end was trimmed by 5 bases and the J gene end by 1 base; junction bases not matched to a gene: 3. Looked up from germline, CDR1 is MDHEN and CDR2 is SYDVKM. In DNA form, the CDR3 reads TGTGCCAGCAGTGGCGGGAGGGTATCCTACAATGAGCAGTTCTTC. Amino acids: CASSGGRVSYNEQFF. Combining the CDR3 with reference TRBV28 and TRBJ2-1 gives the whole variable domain DVKVTQSSRYLVKRTGEKVFLECVQDMDHENMFWYRQDPGLGLRLIYFSYDVKMKEKGDIPEGYSVSREKKERFSLILESASTNQTSMYLCASSGGRVSYNEQFFGPGTRLTVL.

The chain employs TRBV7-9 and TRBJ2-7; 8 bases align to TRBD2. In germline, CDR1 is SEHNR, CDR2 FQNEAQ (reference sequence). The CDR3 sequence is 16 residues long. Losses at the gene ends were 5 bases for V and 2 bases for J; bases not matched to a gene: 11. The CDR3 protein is CASSPTGGGRTYEQYF. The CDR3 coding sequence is TGTGCCAGCAGCCCAACGGGGGGGGGACGGACCTACGAGCAGTACTTC.

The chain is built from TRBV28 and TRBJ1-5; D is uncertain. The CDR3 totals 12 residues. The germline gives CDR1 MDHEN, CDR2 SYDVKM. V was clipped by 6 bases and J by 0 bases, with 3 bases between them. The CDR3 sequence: CASRGSNQPQHF. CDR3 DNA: TGTGCCAGCAGGGGTAGCAATCAGCCCCAGCATTTT.

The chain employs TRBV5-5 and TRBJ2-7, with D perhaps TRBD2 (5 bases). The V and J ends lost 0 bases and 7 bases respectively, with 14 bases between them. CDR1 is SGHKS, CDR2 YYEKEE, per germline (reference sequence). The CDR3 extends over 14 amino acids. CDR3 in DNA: TGTGCCAGCAGCTTGGCCCGCGGGCTCAGTGAGCAGTACTTC. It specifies CASSLARGLSEQYF.

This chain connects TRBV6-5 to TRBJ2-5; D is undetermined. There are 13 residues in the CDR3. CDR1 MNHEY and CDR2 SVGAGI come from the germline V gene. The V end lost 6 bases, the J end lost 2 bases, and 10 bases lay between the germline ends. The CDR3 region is CASRPTLQETQYF. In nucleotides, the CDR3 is TGTGCCAGCAGGCCCACCCTGCAAGAGACCCAGTACTTC.

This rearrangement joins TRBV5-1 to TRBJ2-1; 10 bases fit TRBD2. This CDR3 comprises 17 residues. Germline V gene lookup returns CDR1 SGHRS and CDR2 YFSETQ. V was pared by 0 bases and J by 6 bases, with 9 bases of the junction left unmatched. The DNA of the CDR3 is TGCGCCAGCAGCTTGGTGCCTAGCGGGAGCGCTTTCAATGAGCAGTTCTTC. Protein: CASSLVPSGSAFNEQFF.

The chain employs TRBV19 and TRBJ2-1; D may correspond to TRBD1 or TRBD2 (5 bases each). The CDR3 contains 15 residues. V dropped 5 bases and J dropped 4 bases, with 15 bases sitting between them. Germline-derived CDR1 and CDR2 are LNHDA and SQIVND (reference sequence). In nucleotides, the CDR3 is TGTGCCAGTAGTGCCCGGGACCCTGGATACAATGAGCAGTTCTTC. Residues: CASSARDPGYNEQFF.

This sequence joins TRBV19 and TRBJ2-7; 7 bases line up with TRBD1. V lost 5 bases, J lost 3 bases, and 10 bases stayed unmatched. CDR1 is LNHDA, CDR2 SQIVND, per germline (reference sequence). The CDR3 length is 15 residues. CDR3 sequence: CASSARTGVLYEQYF. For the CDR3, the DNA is TGTGCCAGTAGTGCCCGTACAGGGGTTCTCTACGAGCAGTACTTC.

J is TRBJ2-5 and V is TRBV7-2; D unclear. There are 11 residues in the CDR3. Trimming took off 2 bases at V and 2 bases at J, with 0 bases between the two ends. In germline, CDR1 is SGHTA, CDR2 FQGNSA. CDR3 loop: CASSLQETQYF. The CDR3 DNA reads TGTGCCAGCAGCTTACAAGAGACCCAGTACTTC.

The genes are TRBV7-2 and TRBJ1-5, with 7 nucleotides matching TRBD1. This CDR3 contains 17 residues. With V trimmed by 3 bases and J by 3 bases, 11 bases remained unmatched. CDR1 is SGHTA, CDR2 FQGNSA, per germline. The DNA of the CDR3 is TGTGCCAGCAGCTTCGTTCCCGTGGGACAGTCCAATCAGCCCCAGCATTTT. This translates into CASSFVPVGQSNQPQHF.

Written as DNA, the CDR3 is TGCAGCGTAGGGACTGCGGGGGATACGCAGTATTTT. Protein sequence: CSVGTAGDTQYF. The chain is built from TRBV29-1 and TRBJ2-3; maybe TRBD2 (6 bases). Germline CDR1 and CDR2: SQVTM and ANQGSEA. Trimming pared 6 bases from V and 6 bases from J, leaving 13 bases between. The CDR3 consists of 12 residues.